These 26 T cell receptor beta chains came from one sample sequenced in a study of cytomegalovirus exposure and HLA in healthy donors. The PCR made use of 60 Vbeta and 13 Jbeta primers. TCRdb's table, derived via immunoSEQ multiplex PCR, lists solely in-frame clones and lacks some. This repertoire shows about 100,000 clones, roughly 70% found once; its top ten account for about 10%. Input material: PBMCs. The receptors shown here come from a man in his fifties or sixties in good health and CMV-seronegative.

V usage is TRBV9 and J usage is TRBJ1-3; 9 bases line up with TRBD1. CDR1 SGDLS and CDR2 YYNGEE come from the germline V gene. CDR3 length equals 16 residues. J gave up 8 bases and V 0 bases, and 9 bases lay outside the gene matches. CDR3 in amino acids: CASSVGTGAGRDTIYF. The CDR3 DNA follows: TGTGCCAGCAGCGTAGGGACAGGGGCGGGTAGAGACACCATATATTTT. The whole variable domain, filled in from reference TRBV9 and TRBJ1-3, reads DSGVTQTPKHLITATGQRVTLRCSPRSGDLSVYWYQQSLDQGLQFLIQYYNGEERAKGNILERFSAQQFPDLHSELNLSSLELGDSALYFCASSVGTGAGRDTIYFGEGSWLTVV.

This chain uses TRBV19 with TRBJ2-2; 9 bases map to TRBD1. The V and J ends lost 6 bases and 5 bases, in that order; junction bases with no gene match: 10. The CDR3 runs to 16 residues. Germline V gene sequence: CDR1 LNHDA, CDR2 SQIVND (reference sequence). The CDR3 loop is CASSPRGGQGTGELFF. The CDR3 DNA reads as TGTGCCAGTAGCCCCCGTGGGGGACAGGGAACCGGGGAGCTGTTTTTT.

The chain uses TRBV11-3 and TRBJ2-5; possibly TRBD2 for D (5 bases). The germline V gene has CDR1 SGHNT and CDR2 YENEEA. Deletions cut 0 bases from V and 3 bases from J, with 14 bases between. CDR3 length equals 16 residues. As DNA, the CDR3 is TGTGCCAGCAGCTTAGATTCCCAGTCGGGGAAAGAGACCCAGTACTTC. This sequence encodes CASSLDSQSGKETQYF.

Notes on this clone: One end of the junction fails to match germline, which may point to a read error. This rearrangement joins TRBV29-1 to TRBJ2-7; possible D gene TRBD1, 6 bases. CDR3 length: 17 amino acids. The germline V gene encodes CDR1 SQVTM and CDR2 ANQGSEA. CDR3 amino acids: CSVEATLPGHHSYEQYF. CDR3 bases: TGCAGCGTCGAAGCTACCCTTCCGGGACATCACTCCTACGAGCAGTACTTC.

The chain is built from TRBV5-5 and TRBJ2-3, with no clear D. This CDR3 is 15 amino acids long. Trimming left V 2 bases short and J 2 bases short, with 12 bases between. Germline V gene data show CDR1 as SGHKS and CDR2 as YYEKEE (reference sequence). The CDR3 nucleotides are TGTGCCAGCAGCTTAAAGTGGCAGGACACAGATACGCAGTATTTT. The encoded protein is CASSLKWQDTDTQYF.

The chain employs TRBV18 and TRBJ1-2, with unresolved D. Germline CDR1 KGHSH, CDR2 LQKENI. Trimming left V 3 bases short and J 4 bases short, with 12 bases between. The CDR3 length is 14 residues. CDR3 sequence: CASSPSRLFYGYTF. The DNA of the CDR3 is TGTGCCAGCTCACCTTCCAGGCTCTTCTATGGCTACACCTTC.

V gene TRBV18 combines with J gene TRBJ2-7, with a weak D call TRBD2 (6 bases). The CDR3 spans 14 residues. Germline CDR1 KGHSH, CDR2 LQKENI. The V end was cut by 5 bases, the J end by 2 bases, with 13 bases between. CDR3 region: CASSLAAEAYEQYF. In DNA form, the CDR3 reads TGTGCCAGCTCATTAGCGGCAGAGGCCTACGAGCAGTACTTC. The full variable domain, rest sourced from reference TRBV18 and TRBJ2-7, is NAGVMQNPRHLVRRRGQEARLRCSPMKGHSHVYWYRQLPEEGLKFMVYLQKENIIDESGMPKERFSAEFPKEGPSILRIQQVVRGDSAAYFCASSLAAEAYEQYFGPGTRLTVT.

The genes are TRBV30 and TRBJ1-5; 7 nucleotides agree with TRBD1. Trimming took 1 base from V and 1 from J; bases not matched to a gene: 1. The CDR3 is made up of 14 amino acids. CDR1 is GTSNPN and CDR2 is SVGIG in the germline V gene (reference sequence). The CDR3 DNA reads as TGTGCCTGGAGTGCGACAGGGAGCAATCAGCCCCAGCATTTT. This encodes CAWSATGSNQPQHF.

CDR3 protein: CASSPFRDRFYEQYF. CDR3 in DNA: TGTGCCAGCAGCCCATTCCGGGACAGGTTTTACGAGCAGTACTTC. The V gene is TRBV7-4, the J gene TRBJ2-7; 8 bases map to TRBD1. The CDR3 has 15 amino acids. Germline CDR1 reads SGHVT; CDR2 reads SQSDAQ. Trimming cost V 5 bases and J 4 bases; bases outside gene matches: 10.

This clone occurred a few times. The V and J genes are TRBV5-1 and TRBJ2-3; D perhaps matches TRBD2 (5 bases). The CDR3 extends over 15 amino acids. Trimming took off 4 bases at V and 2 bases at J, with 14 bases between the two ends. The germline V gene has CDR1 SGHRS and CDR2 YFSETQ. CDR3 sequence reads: CASSPVGDVTDTQYF. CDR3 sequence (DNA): TGCGCCAGCAGCCCGGTCGGGGATGTCACAGATACGCAGTATTTT.

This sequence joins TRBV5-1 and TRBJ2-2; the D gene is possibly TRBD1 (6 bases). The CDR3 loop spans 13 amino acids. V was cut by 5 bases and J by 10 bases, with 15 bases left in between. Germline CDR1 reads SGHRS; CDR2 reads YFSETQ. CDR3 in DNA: TGCGCCAGCAGAGGGGGACGGGTACAGGAGCTGTTTTTT. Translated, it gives CASRGGRVQELFF. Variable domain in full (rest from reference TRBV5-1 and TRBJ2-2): KAGVTQTPRYLIKTRGQQVTLSCSPISGHRSVSWYQQTPGQGLQFLFEYFSETQRNKGNFPGRFSGRQFSNSRSEMNVSTLELGDSALYLCASRGGRVQELFFGEGSRLTVL.

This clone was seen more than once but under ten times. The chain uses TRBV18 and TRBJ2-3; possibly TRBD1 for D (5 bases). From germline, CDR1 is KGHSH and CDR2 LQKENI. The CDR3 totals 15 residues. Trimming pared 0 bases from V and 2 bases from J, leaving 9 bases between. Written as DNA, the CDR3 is TGTGCCAGCTCACCACCGGTCAGGGACACAGATACGCAGTATTTT. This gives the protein CASSPPVRDTDTQYF.

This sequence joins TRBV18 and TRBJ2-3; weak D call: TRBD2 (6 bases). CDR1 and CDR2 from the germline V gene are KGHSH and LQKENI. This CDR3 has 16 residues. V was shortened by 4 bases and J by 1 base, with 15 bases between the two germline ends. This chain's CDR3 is CASSRIPPGGTDTQYF. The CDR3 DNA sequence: TGTGCCAGCTCACGGATACCACCGGGGGGCACAGATACGCAGTATTTT.

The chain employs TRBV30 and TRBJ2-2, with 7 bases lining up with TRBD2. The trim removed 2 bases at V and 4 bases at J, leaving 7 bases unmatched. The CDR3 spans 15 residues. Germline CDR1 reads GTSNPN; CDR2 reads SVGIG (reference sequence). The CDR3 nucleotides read TGTGCCTGGAGTCGAGCGGGACGTCCCACCGGGGAGCTGTTTTTT. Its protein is CAWSRAGRPTGELFF.

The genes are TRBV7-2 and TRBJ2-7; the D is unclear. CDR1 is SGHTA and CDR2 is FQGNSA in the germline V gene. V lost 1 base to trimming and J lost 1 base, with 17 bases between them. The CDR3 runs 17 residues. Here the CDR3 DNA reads TGTGCCAGCAGCTTAGTAGGCGGATCATCACTGTCCTACGAGCAGTACTTC. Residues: CASSLVGGSSLSYEQYF.

The CDR3 coding sequence is TGTGCCAGCAGTTTCACACAGTTAACCGGGGAGCTGTTTTTT. Protein: CASSFTQLTGELFF. The J gene is TRBJ2-2, the V gene TRBV27; D is uncertain. The CDR3 runs 14 residues. V dropped 3 bases and J dropped 5 bases, with 10 bases sitting between them. CDR1 is MNHEY and CDR2 is SMNVEV in the germline V gene (reference sequence).

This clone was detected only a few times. As DNA, the CDR3 is TGTGCCGCCAGGGGAGCGGAGACCCAGTACTTC. This encodes CAARGAETQYF. V usage is TRBV6-5 and J usage is TRBJ2-5, with a possible D match to TRBD1 (6 bases). Germline V CDR1 and CDR2: MNHEY, SVGAGI. The germline V and J ends were trimmed by 11 bases and 5 bases, with 12 bases remaining between them. This CDR3 is 11 amino acids long.

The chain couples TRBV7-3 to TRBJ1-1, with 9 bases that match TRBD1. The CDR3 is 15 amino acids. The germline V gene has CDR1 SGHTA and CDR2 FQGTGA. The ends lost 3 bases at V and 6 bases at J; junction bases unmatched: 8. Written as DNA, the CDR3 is TGTGCCAGCAGCTTTACAGGGGGCAGCTTCTCTGAAGCTTTCTTT. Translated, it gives CASSFTGGSFSEAFF. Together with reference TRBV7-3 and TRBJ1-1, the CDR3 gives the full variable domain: GAGVSQTPSNKVTEKGKYVELRCDPISGHTALYWYRQSLGQGPEFLIYFQGTGAADDSGLPNDRFFAVRPEGSVSTLKIQRTERGDSAVYLCASSFTGGSFSEAFFGQGTRLTVV.

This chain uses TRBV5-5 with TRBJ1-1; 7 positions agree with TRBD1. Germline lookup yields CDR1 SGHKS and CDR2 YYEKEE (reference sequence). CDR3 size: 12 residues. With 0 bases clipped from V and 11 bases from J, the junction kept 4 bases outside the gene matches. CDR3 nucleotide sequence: TGTGCCAGCAGCTTGGAGACAGGGCAGGCTTTCTTT. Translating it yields CASSLETGQAFF.

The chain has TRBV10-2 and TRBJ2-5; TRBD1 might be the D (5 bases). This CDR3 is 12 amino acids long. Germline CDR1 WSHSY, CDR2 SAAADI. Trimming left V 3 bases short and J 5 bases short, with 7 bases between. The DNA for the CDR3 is TGCGCCAGCAGTGATGGGGCTGAGACCCAGTACTTC. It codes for CASSDGAETQYF.

In DNA form, the CDR3 reads TGTGCCAGCAGTTACGCGGGGGGGTTACGCCAGGGGGCCTACGAGCAGTACTTC. Protein: CASSYAGGLRQGAYEQYF. V is TRBV6-7 and J is TRBJ2-7, with TRBD2 matching over 9 bases. TRBV6-7 is noted as an ORF with a role that remains uncertain. The CDR3 is 18 residues long. V shed 2 bases, J shed 2 bases, and the junction held 13 bases outside the gene matches.

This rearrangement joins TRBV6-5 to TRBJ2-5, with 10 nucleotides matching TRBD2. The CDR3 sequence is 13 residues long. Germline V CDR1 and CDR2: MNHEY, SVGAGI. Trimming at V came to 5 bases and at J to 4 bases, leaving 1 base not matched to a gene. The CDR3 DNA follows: TGTGCCAGCAGTAGCGGGAGGGCAGAGACCCAGTACTTC. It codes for CASSSGRAETQYF.

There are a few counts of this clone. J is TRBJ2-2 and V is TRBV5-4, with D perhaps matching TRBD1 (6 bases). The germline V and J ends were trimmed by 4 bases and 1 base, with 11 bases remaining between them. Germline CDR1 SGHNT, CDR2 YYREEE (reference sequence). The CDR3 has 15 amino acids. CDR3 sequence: CASSAQQGNTGELFF. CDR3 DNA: TGTGCCAGCAGCGCCCAACAGGGGAACACCGGGGAGCTGTTTTTT.

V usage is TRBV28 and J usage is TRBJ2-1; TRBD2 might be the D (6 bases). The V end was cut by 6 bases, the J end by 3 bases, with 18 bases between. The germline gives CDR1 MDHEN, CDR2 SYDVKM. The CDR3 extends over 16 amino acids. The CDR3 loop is CASSQEAWGLYNEQFF. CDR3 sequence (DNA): TGTGCCAGCAGCCAGGAGGCTTGGGGACTCTACAATGAGCAGTTCTTC.

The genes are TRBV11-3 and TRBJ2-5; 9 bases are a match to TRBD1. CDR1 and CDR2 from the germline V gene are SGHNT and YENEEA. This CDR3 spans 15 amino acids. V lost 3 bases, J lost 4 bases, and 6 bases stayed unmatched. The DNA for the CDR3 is TGTGCCAGCAGCTTGAGGACAGGGGTTGCAGAGACCCAGTACTTC. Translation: CASSLRTGVAETQYF.

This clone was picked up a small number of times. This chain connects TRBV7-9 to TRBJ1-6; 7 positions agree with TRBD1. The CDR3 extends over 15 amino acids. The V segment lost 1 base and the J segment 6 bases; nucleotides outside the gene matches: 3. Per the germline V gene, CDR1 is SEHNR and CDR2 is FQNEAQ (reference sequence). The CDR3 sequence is CASSLGTGPNSPLHF. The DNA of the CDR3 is TGTGCCAGCAGCTTAGGGACAGGACCTAATTCACCCCTCCACTTT.